The 15 T cell receptor beta chains below come from one sample, sequenced in a study of graft-versus-host responses after intestinal transplantation. Repertoires were generated with immunoSEQ multiplex PCR, while TCRdb's copy carries only in-frame clones and drops some. The table records approximately 68,000 clones, around 87% of them present only once. What these receptors recognize is not known. The sequencing used unstimulated CD8+ T cells sorted from spleen or lymph node cells, collected before transplant. The receptor set was obtained from a human donor who was the organ donor for an intestinal transplant.

The rearrangement links TRBV29-1 to TRBJ1-1; D is unclear. Trimming took off 2 bases at V and 5 bases at J, with 18 bases between the two ends. Germline V gene sequence: CDR1 SQVTM, CDR2 ANQGSEA. The CDR3 loop spans 15 amino acids. The DNA for the CDR3 is TGCAGCGTTGAATCGGTGGGTCGGAGTCGGACTGAAGCTTTCTTT. It translates to CSVESVGRSRTEAFF.

Written as DNA, the CDR3 is TGCGCCAGCAGCCTTGGGACAGGGAACACAGATACGCAGTATTTT. It is translated as CASSLGTGNTDTQYF. This rearrangement joins TRBV4-1 to TRBJ2-3; 9 positions agree with TRBD1. V trimming: 4 bases; J trimming: 2 bases; junction bases outside the gene matches: 4. CDR3 length equals 15 residues. Germline values: CDR1 MGHRA, CDR2 YSYEKL.

The genes are TRBV7-8 and TRBJ2-3; 7 nucleotides match TRBD2. From germline, CDR1 is SGHVS and CDR2 FQNEAQ. The CDR3 has 13 amino acids. Germline trimming cut 5 bases from V and 6 bases from J; bases unmatched to any gene: 5. CDR3 residues: CASSARGDDTQYF. The CDR3 DNA reads as TGTGCCAGCAGCGCCCGGGGGGACGATACGCAGTATTTT.

The V and J genes are TRBV2 and TRBJ2-5; 9 bases line up with TRBD2. The V segment lost 4 bases and the J segment 5 bases; nucleotides outside the gene matches: 8. The length of the CDR3 is 15 residues. Germline assignment: CDR1 SNHLY and CDR2 FYNNEI. The CDR3 sequence is CASSVGGGEGETQYF. CDR3 nucleotide sequence: TGTGCCAGCAGTGTCGGCGGGGGGGAGGGGGAGACCCAGTACTTC.

This sequence joins TRBV7-9 and TRBJ2-7; 10 bases map to TRBD1. The trim removed 5 bases at V and 3 bases at J, leaving 4 bases unmatched. From germline, CDR1 is SEHNR and CDR2 FQNEAQ (reference sequence). CDR3 length equals 14 residues. The CDR3 loop is CASSTGTGVYEQYV. CDR3 sequence (DNA): TGTGCCAGCAGCACCGGGACAGGGGTCTACGAGCAGTACGTC.

This sequence joins TRBV5-1 and TRBJ1-5; the D gene is possibly TRBD1 (5 bases). Per germline, CDR1 SGHRS and CDR2 YFSETQ. V was cut by 2 bases and J by 6 bases, with 18 bases left in between. CDR3 length equals 16 residues. The chain's CDR3 is CASSLGPGRETQPQHF. The DNA of the CDR3 is TGCGCCAGCAGCTTAGGGCCGGGCAGGGAAACTCAGCCCCAGCATTTT. The whole variable domain, remainder taken from reference TRBV5-1 and TRBJ1-5, is KAGVTQTPRYLIKTRGQQVTLSCSPISGHRSVSWYQQTPGQGLQFLFEYFSETQRNKGNFPGRFSGRQFSNSRSEMNVSTLELGDSALYLCASSLGPGRETQPQHFGDGTRLSIL.

The chain recombines TRBV6-1 with TRBJ1-5; 9 bases are shared with TRBD1. V dropped 4 bases and J dropped 5; count of bases not matched to a gene: 6. The V gene's germline CDR1 is MNHNS and CDR2 SASEGT. The CDR3 has 15 amino acids. The CDR3, as DNA: TGTGCCAGCAGTGCTGAGGGGACAGGGTATCAGCCCCAGCATTTT. Amino acids: CASSAEGTGYQPQHF.

V and J are TRBV6-5 and TRBJ2-6; D gene ambiguous. Germline CDR1 reads MNHEY; CDR2 reads SVGAGI. The CDR3 consists of 14 residues. The germline V and J ends were trimmed by 10 bases and 3 bases, with 13 bases remaining between them. CDR3 sequence (DNA): TGTGCCACCACTCTATTGGTTGGGGCCAACGTCCTGACTTTC. Its translation: CATTLLVGANVLTF.

This clone appeared a few times. The DNA of the CDR3 is TGTGCCAGCAGCTCGGACAGGGCTGGAAACACCATATATTTT. Residues: CASSSDRAGNTIYF. This rearrangement joins TRBV5-6 to TRBJ1-3; 8 bases line up with TRBD1. The CDR3 spans 14 residues. Germline trimming cut 3 bases from V and 2 bases from J; bases unmatched to any gene: 1. The germline V gene encodes CDR1 SGHDT and CDR2 YYEEEE.

This chain joins TRBV27 and TRBJ1-5, with TRBD1 identical over 7 bases. CDR3 length equals 15 residues. With V trimmed by 6 bases and J by 2 bases, 7 bases remained unmatched. The germline V gene has CDR1 MNHEY and CDR2 SMNVEV (reference sequence). CDR3 in amino acids: CASSRGTFGNQPQHF. CDR3 nucleotide sequence: TGTGCCAGCAGCAGGGGGACATTCGGCAATCAGCCCCAGCATTTT.

To note about this clone: The junction differs from germline at one of its ends, possibly a read error. The chain couples TRBV6-1 to TRBJ1-5; unclear D gene. Germline-derived CDR1 and CDR2 are MNHNS and SASEGT. The CDR3 runs to 15 residues. Written as DNA, the CDR3 is TGTGCCAGCAGTGAAGAGGCGGGTAGCCATCAGCCCCAGCATTTT. This encodes CASSEEAGSHQPQHF.

The chain combines TRBV28 with TRBJ2-3; D perhaps matches TRBD1 (6 bases). This CDR3 is built from 14 residues. The germline gives CDR1 MDHEN, CDR2 SYDVKM. V lost 6 bases and J 14 bases, leaving 24 bases between the germline ends. The CDR3: CASSHTSGGANLYF. The CDR3 DNA reads TGTGCCAGCAGCCATACCTCTGGGGGCGCGAATTTGTATTTT.

Of note for this clone: The junction differs from germline at one of its ends, possibly a read error. This sample includes further DNA sequences coding for the same CDR3. The chain is built from TRBV9 and TRBJ1-2; 10 nucleotides agree with TRBD1. CDR1 is SGDLS and CDR2 is YYNGEE in the germline V gene. The CDR3 length is 16 residues. DNA for the CDR3: TGTGCCAGCAGCGTAGCCCGGACAGGGGGGGACTATGGCTACACTTTC. Amino acid sequence: CASSVARTGGDYGYTF.

This clone was recorded only once. The V and J genes are TRBV30 and TRBJ2-2, with D possibly matching TRBD2 (5 bases). The CDR3 contains 15 residues. The germline gives CDR1 GTSNPN, CDR2 SVGIG (reference sequence). Trimming removed 0 bases at V and 0 bases at J, with 8 bases between. The DNA of the CDR3 is TGTGCCTGGAGTGTAGAGGGAACGAACACCGGGGAGCTGTTTTTT. This translates into CAWSVEGTNTGELFF.

This clone has only one observation. The rearrangement links TRBV2 to TRBJ1-4; D perhaps matches TRBD1 (5 bases). The V end lost 6 bases, the J end lost 0 bases, and 14 bases lay between the germline ends. The CDR3 contains 16 residues. Germline CDR1 is SNHLY and CDR2 is FYNNEI. Written as DNA, the CDR3 is TGTGCCAGCAGCCCTTTGGAGACAGCAACTAATGAAAAACTGTTTTTT. Translation gives CASSPLETATNEKLFF.